The clone carrying this T cell receptor (beta chain) occurred a few times. The entry originates in a study of human T cells and chemical hapten exposure. TCRdb reprocessed the RACE reads with MiXCR, giving one entry per CDR3 protein. The sample lists 250,000 or so distinct CDR3 sequences; roughly 7.4% were seen once. The CDR3 extends over 14 amino acids. The germline V gene encodes CDR1 SQVTM and CDR2 ANQGSEA. Trimming stripped 3 bases from V and 5 bases from J, with 16 bases between. The time point here: pre-sensitization, week 0. Treatment defined: therapeutic diphenylcyclopropenone sensitization with weekly scalp DPC.

V and J are TRBV29-1 and TRBJ1-1; the D is unclear. This receptor was taken from a man younger than 35 with alopecia areata. Some clones in this sample may be carry-over from other donors' samples. The specimen was whole blood, collected in connection with sensitization to the hapten diphenylcyclopropenone (DPC). The CDR3 DNA is TGCAGCGTTGAGACGAATGATGGGCCAACTGAAGCTTTCTTT. This sequence encodes CSVETNDGPTEAFF.